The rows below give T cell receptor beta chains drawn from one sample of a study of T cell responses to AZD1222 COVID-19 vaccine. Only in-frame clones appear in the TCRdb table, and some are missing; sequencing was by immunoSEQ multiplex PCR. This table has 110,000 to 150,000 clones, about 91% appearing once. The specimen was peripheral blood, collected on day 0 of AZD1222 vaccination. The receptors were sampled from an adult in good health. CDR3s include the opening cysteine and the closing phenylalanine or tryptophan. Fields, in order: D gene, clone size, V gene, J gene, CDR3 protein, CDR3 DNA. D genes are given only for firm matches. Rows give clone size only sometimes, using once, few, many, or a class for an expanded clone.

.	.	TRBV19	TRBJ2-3	CASSVRTDTQYF	TGTGCCAGTAGTGTCCGCACAGATACGCAGTATTTT
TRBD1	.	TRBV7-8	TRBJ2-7	CASTPTGAYEQYF	TGTGCCAGCACCCCAACAGGGGCCTACGAGCAGTACTTC
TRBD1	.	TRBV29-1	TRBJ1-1	CSVEGTGGKNTEAFF	TGCAGCGTTGAAGGGACAGGGGGGAAGAACACTGAAGCTTTCTTT
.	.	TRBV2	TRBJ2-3	CASSPVFGDPTDTQYF	TGTGCCAGCAGTCCCGTTTTCGGGGATCCAACAGATACGCAGTATTTT
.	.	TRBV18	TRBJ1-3	CASSPPVGSGNTIYF	TGTGCCAGCTCACCACCGGTGGGGTCTGGAAACACCATATATTTT
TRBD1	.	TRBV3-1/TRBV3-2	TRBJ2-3	CASSRGQGAGTDTQYF	TGTGCCAGCAGCCGGGGACAGGGGGCGGGCACAGATACGCAGTATTTT
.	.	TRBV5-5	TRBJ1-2	CASSFNRPNGYTF	TGTGCCAGCAGCTTCAACAGACCGAATGGCTACACCTTC
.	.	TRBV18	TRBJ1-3	CASSPVGSGNTIYF	TGTGCCAGCTCACCTGTCGGCTCTGGAAACACCATATATTTT
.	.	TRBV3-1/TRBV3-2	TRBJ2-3	CASSRGGLDTQYF	TGTGCCAGCAGCCGGGGGGGGCTGGATACGCAGTATTTT
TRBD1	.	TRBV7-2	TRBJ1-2	CASSLRPGQGGGGYTF	TGTGCCAGCAGCCTCCGACCGGGACAGGGAGGCGGTGGCTACACCTTC
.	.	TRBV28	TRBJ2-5	CASSPGDSQETQYF	TGTGCCAGCAGTCCGGGGGACAGCCAAGAGACCCAGTACTTC
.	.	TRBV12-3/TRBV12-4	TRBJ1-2	CASSPGQDYGYTF	TGTGCCAGCAGTCCGGGACAAGACTATGGCTACACCTTC
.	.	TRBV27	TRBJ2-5	CASSPRGRETQYF	TGTGCCAGCAGTCCGCGTGGGAGAGAGACCCAGTACTTC
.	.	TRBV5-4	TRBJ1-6	CASSFGGGIGSPLHF	TGTGCCAGCAGCTTCGGGGGGGGGATAGGTTCACCCCTCCACTTT
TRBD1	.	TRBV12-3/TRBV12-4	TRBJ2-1	CASIGQGDNEQFF	TGTGCCAGCATTGGACAGGGGGACAATGAGCAGTTCTTC
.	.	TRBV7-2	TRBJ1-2	CASSLGPNGGYGYTF	TGTGCCAGCAGCTTGGGGCCGAACGGGGGGTATGGCTACACCTTC
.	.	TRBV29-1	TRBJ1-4	CSVGGRNNEKLFF	TGCAGCGTTGGGGGACGGAATAATGAAAAACTGTTTTTT
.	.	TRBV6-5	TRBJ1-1	CASSLIRGASEAFF	TGTGCCAGCAGCCTTATCCGGGGAGCGAGTGAAGCTTTCTTT
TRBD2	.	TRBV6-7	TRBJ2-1	CASSYPRQGPAGGPRNEQFF	TGTGCCAGCAGTTACCCCCGACAGGGCCCAGCGGGGGGGCCAAGGAATGAGCAGTTCTTC
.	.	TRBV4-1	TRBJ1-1	CASSPQRGQAEAFF	TGCGCCAGCAGCCCCCAACGGGGTCAGGCTGAAGCTTTCTTT
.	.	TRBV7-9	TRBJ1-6	CASSLASFAGSPLHF	TGTGCCAGCAGCTTGGCCTCTTTCGCAGGTTCACCCCTCCACTTT
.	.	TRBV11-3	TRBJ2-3	CASSLDSASTDTQYF	TGTGCCAGCAGCTTAGATTCGGCCAGCACAGATACGCAGTATTTT
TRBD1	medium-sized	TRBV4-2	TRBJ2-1	CASSQDPGTGANEQFF	TGTGCCAGCAGCCAAGATCCAGGGACAGGAGCCAATGAGCAGTTCTTC
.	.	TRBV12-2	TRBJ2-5	CASRFGGLAVQETQYF	TGTGCAAGTCGCTTTGGAGGACTAGCGGTTCAAGAGACCCAGTACTTC
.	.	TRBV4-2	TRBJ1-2	CASSQAEYGYTF	TGTGCCAGCAGCCAAGCGGAGTATGGCTACACCTTC
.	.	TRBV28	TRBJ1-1	CATYPGPLTEAFF	TGTGCCACCTATCCGGGCCCCCTCACTGAAGCTTTCTTT
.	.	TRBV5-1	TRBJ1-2	CASGVDGGYTF	TGCGCCAGCGGGGTTGATGGTGGCTACACCTTC
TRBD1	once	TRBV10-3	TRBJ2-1	CAISGVRQGFNEQFF	TGTGCCATCAGTGGCGTGCGACAGGGATTCAATGAGCAGTTCTTC
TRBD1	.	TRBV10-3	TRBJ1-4	CAISDGQGDATNEKLFF	TGTGCCATCAGCGATGGACAGGGGGATGCAACTAATGAAAAACTGTTTTTT
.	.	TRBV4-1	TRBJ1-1	CASSQDPGRGDTEAFF	TGCGCCAGCAGCCAAGATCCAGGCCGAGGGGATACTGAAGCTTTCTTT
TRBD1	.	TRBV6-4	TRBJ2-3	CASSDPTGGTDTQYF	TGTGCCAGCAGTGACCCGACAGGGGGAACAGATACGCAGTATTTT
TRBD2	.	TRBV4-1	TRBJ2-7	CASSQDLRGVSYEQYF	TGCGCCAGCAGCCAAGATCTCCGGGGGGTTTCCTACGAGCAGTACTTC
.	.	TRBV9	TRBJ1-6	CASALGNSPLHF	TGTGCCAGTGCCCTGGGTAATTCACCCCTCCACTTT
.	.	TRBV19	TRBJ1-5	CASSIERLEPQHF	TGTGCCAGTAGTATAGAGAGGTTGGAGCCCCAGCATTTT
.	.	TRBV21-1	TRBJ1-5	CASSPTPPQGGSNQPQHF	TGTGCCAGCAGCCCCACCCCCCCCCAGGGAGGAAGCAATCAGCCCCAGCATTTT
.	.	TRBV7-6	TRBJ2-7	CASSGRGSEQYF	TGTGCCAGCAGCGGCCGAGGCTCGGAGCAGTACTTC
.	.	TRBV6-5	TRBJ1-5	CASSRDRASNQPQHF	TGTGCCAGCAGCCGGGACCGTGCAAGCAATCAGCCCCAGCATTTT
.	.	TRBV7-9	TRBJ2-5	CASSLSVLETQYF	TGTGCCAGCAGCTTAAGCGTCCTTGAGACCCAGTACTTC
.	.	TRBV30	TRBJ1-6	CAWSVQGSTYNSPLHF	TGTGCCTGGAGTGTGCAGGGCAGCACCTATAATTCACCCCTCCACTTT
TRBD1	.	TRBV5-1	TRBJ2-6	CASSYTGAGANVLTF	TGCGCCAGCAGCTATACAGGGGCTGGGGCCAACGTCCTGACTTTC
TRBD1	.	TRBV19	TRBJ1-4	CATRTGSPGGEKLFF	TGTGCCACCAGGACAGGCTCCCCCGGAGGTGAAAAACTGTTTTTT
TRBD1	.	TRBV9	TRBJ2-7	CASSGNRGYEQYF	TGTGCCAGCAGCGGCAACAGGGGATACGAGCAGTACTTC
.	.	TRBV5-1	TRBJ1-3	CASSIGTRGNTIYF	TGCGCCAGCAGCATCGGGACAAGGGGAAACACCATATATTTT
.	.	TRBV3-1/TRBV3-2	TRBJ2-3	CASSGQRGSDTQYF	TGTGCCAGCAGCGGACAGCGTGGGTCAGATACGCAGTATTTT
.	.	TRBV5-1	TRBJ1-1	CASSLEGQVDTEAFF	TGCGCCAGCAGCTTGGAGGGCCAGGTCGACACTGAAGCTTTCTTT
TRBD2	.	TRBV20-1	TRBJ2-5	CSASPLAGVGGETQYF	TGCAGTGCTAGTCCCCTAGCGGGGGTCGGTGGAGAGACCCAGTACTTC
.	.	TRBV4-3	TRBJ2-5	CASSQDTAETQYF	TGCGCCAGCAGCCAAGACACAGCTGAGACCCAGTACTTC
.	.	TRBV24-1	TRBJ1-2	CATRPGPDLNYGYTF	TGTGCCACCAGACCGGGACCTGACCTTAACTATGGCTACACCTTC